This is a list of T cell receptor beta chains from one sample in a study of cytomegalovirus exposure and HLA in healthy donors. Data came from immunoSEQ multiplex PCR; TCRdb stores just in-frame clones and leaves some out. The sample lists 200,000 to 250,000 clones, more than 75% occurring once. Material: PBMCs. The receptors shown here come from a woman aged 18-35 years in good health and CMV-seropositive. The conserved cysteine and the conserved F or W are not part of the CDR3 here. A D gene is named only where the DNA matches it firmly.

V gene,J gene,D gene,CDR3 protein
TRBV5-1,TRBJ1-2,.,ASSLEGLDGYT
TRBV5-6,TRBJ1-5,TRBD1,ASSRIGQGAGQPQH
TRBV11-3,TRBJ1-1,.,ASSLGGTNTEAF
TRBV28,TRBJ2-7,TRBD2,ASSVGTSSYEQY
TRBV28,TRBJ2-1,.,ASSQRGPPRKNEQF
TRBV11-1,TRBJ2-1,TRBD2,ASSPWGRAINEQF
TRBV19,TRBJ1-5,TRBD1,ASSPTGGSNQPQH
TRBV28,TRBJ2-3,TRBD1,ASSPGQGSTDTQY
TRBV5-1,TRBJ2-7,.,ASSFSRGASSYEQY
TRBV28,TRBJ1-3,.,ASSLLPLSSGNTIY
TRBV9,TRBJ2-5,.,ASSVVEVGTQY
TRBV11-2,TRBJ1-1,.,ASSLEPQMEAF
TRBV6-1,TRBJ1-1,TRBD1,ASRGTGGNTEAF
TRBV11-2,TRBJ2-7,TRBD1,ASSWWTGGVYEQY
TRBV10-3,TRBJ2-1,TRBD2,AISSNQGLVQF
TRBV7-7,TRBJ2-1,TRBD2,ASSSGLDSVEQF
TRBV28,TRBJ2-1,.,ASSILLSGADYNEQF
TRBV9,TRBJ2-7,.,ASSDRDNSYEQY
TRBV6-5,TRBJ2-1,.,ASSYDRVNEQF
TRBV23-1,TRBJ2-1,.,ASRLEDNEQF
TRBV9,TRBJ2-3,TRBD1,ASSTRGRGTDTQY
TRBV5-1,TRBJ2-1,TRBD2,ASSSGLAGAKYNEQF
TRBV15,TRBJ1-5,TRBD1,ATRSEVGTGAYSNQPQH
TRBV5-1,TRBJ1-2,TRBD1,ASSPQFGTGGRGFYGYT
TRBV11-2,TRBJ2-6,.,ASTLLGANVLT
TRBV19,TRBJ1-2,.,ASSITGSLYGYT